This TCR beta chain was sequenced for a study of T cells in localized non-small cell lung cancer. Profiled with immunoSEQ multiplex PCR; TCRdb holds only in-frame clones, not every one. This table has 90,000 to 100,000 clones, roughly 93% appearing once. The sequences come from PBMCs, collected before any cancer treatment. This sequence originates from a woman aged 35-75 years with stage II squamous cell lung carcinoma.

In nucleotides, the CDR3 is TGTGCCACCAGCTATCGACAGGGGGCCAAAGAGACCCAGTACTTC. This translates into CATSYRQGAKETQYF. The V and J genes are TRBV15 and TRBJ2-5, with TRBD1 identical over 10 bases. The ends lost 5 bases at V and 3 bases at J; junction bases unmatched: 6. CDR1 is LNHNV, CDR2 YYDKDF, per germline (reference sequence). This CDR3 has 15 residues.